These T cell receptor beta chains were read from a single sample in a study of CD8+ T cells in alopecia areata. The protocol was immunoSEQ multiplex PCR, while the TCRdb copy is restricted to in-frame clones and leaves out a portion. The table lists 120,000 or so clones, around 50% of them singletons. The sequencing sample was made of NKG2D-low CD8+ T cells sorted from blood. These receptors all come from a human donor with alopecia areata. Both conserved end residues are part of each CDR3. A D gene is named only where the DNA matches it firmly. Clone size, where shown, is once, few, many, or a class for clones that have expanded.

few	TRBJ2-7	TRBD2	15	TRBV4-1	TGCGCCAGCAGCCAGACTAGCGGGAGGGCCTACGAGCAGTACTTC	CASSQTSGRAYEQYF
few	TRBJ2-7	TRBD1	15	TRBV28	TGTGCCAGCATCTTCGGACAGGGGCCTTCCTACGAGCAGTACTTC	CASIFGQGPSYEQYF
.	TRBJ2-7	TRBD1	16	TRBV29-1	TGCAGCGTTGAAGATAGTGAGACAGGGAACTCCTACGAGCAGTACTTC	CSVEDSETGNSYEQYF
.	TRBJ2-5	TRBD2	14	TRBV11-3	TGTGCCAGCAGCACCAGACTAGCGTTTGAGACCCAGTACTTC	CASSTRLAFETQYF
.	TRBJ2-3	.	14	TRBV30	TGTGCCTGGAGTACCGTAGCTAGCACAGATACGCAGTATTTT	CAWSTVASTDTQYF
.	TRBJ1-1	TRBD1	12	TRBV29-1	TGCAGCGTGCCGACAGGGGTCACTGAAGCTTTCTTT	CSVPTGVTEAFF
.	TRBJ2-3	.	14	TRBV30	TGTGCCTGGAGTCCCCCGACTAACACAGATACGCAGTATTTT	CAWSPPTNTDTQYF
.	TRBJ2-6	.	14	TRBV30	TGTGCCTCCAGCGTCGGCTCTGGGGCCAACGTCCTGACTTTC	CASSVGSGANVLTF
.	TRBJ2-1	.	12	TRBV5-6	TGTGCCAGCAGCAGGACCCTGAATGAGCAGTTCTTC	CASSRTLNEQFF
few	TRBJ2-1	.	15	TRBV30	TGTGCCTGGAGTGTCTCGGGGGGCGAGATCAATGAGCAGTTCTTC	CAWSVSGGEINEQFF
.	TRBJ2-3	TRBD2	14	TRBV13	TGTGCCAGCAGCTCGTCTAGCGGGGCAGATACGCAGTATTTT	CASSSSSGADTQYF
.	TRBJ2-2	TRBD2	16	TRBV2	TGTGCCAGCGGCCGCACCGCTAGCGGGTTTACCGGGGAGCTGTTTTTT	CASGRTASGFTGELFF
few	TRBJ1-5	.	13	TRBV27	TGTGCCAGCAGCTGGGACGGGGATCAGCCCCAGCATTTT	CASSWDGDQPQHF
.	TRBJ2-7	.	11	TRBV20-1	TGCAGTGCCCCCCTAGGCGACGAGCAGTACTTC	CSAPLGDEQYF
.	TRBJ2-5	.	13	TRBV7-9	TGTGCCAGCAGCTCCGGGACACCGGAGACCCAGTACTTC	CASSSGTPETQYF
.	TRBJ2-1	TRBD2	13	TRBV29-1	TGCAGCGTCAAAATAGCGGGAGTCAATGAGCAGTTCTTC	CSVKIAGVNEQFF
.	TRBJ1-5	.	14	TRBV28	TGTGCCAGCAGTTACAGGGATAGCAATCAGCCCCAGCATTTT	CASSYRDSNQPQHF
.	TRBJ1-1	.	12	TRBV7-9	TGTGCCAGCAGCTACGACGGCTATGAAGCTTTCTTT	CASSYDGYEAFF
.	TRBJ2-1	.	12	TRBV28	TGTGCCAGCACCCAGGTTCACAATGAGCAGTTCTTC	CASTQVHNEQFF
few	TRBJ2-3	.	11	TRBV29-1	TGCAGCGTTGAGACTGGGGATACGCAGTATTTT	CSVETGDTQYF
few	TRBJ2-5	TRBD2	14	TRBV5-1	TGCGCCAGCAGCCCGATAGCGGGAGAAGAGACCCAGTACTTC	CASSPIAGEETQYF
.	TRBJ2-4	TRBD2	18	TRBV27	TGTGCCAGCAGGGGCCTCCTTGCGGGAGAGTTCGCCAAAAACATTCAGTACTTC	CASRGLLAGEFAKNIQYF
.	TRBJ2-1	.	11	TRBV27	TGTGCCAGCAGTTTATTCAACGAGCAGTTCTTC	CASSLFNEQFF
few	TRBJ1-5	.	12	TRBV7-9	TGTGCCAGCAGCTTGGGTACTCAGCCCCAGCATTTT	CASSLGTQPQHF
once	TRBJ1-5	.	15	TRBV25-1	TGTGCCAGCAGTGAAGCCCGACAGCTCAATCAGCCCCAGCATTTT	CASSEARQLNQPQHF
.	TRBJ1-2	.	13	TRBV29-1	TGCAGCGTTGATCGAGGGTCCCCGGGTGGCTACACCTTC	CSVDRGSPGGYTF
.	TRBJ2-5	.	15	TRBV27	TGTGCCAGCAGTATCTCACAGGGAGTTCAAGAGACCCAGTACTTC	CASSISQGVQETQYF
.	TRBJ2-1	TRBD2	18	TRBV29-1	TGCAGCGTTCCCGGGTTTTGGGGAGCGGGAGCGCCCAACAATGAGCAGTTCTTC	CSVPGFWGAGAPNNEQFF
few	TRBJ2-5	TRBD1	16	TRBV5-1	TGCGCCAGCAGCGGTTCTGGGACAGGGGTGAGAGAGACCCAGTACTTC	CASSGSGTGVRETQYF
few	TRBJ2-7	.	13	TRBV28	TGTGCCAGCAGTTACGGCGTTTCCTACGAGCAGTACTTC	CASSYGVSYEQYF
.	TRBJ1-1	.	11	TRBV30	TGTGCCTGGAGTTGGAACACTGAAGCTTTCTTT	CAWSWNTEAFF
.	TRBJ2-7	.	14	TRBV29-1	TGCAGCGTTGAACTACAGCTCAGTACCTACGAGCAGTACTTC	CSVELQLSTYEQYF
.	TRBJ2-7	.	12	TRBV5-6	TGTGCCAGCAGCTTGGGTCCACTCGAGCAGTACTTC	CASSLGPLEQYF